This T cell receptor beta chain was sequenced for a study of siplizumab effects on memory and regulatory T cells. Overall study results and limits: The study did not confirm that proliferating Tregs from siplizumab cultures were suppressive. Unstimulated subsets captured only a minor fraction of alloreactive clones.

Points on this clone: What it recognizes is unknown.

The assay covered 95,000 to 100,000 TCR templates per sample. Libraries were prepared by immunoSEQ multiplex PCR; TCRdb keeps only in-frame clonotypes and omits some of them. The data hold around 100,000 clones, with 94% observed a single time. Sequences were obtained from non-Treg CD4+ T cells sorted from blood. The origin of this receptor is a human donor in good health.

Here the CDR3 reads CASRDYGPAVETQYF. As DNA, the CDR3 is TGTGCCAGCAGGGACTACGGTCCCGCGGTCGAGACCCAGTACTTC. V usage is TRBV11-2 and J usage is TRBJ2-5, with D perhaps TRBD2 (6 bases). This CDR3 region has 15 residues. Germline CDR1 is SGHAT and CDR2 is FQNNGV. The germline V and J ends were trimmed by 6 bases and 5 bases, with 19 bases remaining between them.